The 27 T cell receptor beta chains below were found in one sample sequenced in a study of cytomegalovirus exposure and HLA in healthy donors. Vbeta (60) and Jbeta (13) primers were used in the PCR. Data came from immunoSEQ multiplex PCR; TCRdb stores just in-frame clones and leaves some out. The table has under 200,000 clones, 75% to 85% seen once. The sample comprised PBMCs. These receptors were collected from a woman aged 45-65 years in good health and CMV-seronegative.

The gene calls are TRBV7-7 and TRBJ2-1; 9 positions agree with TRBD1. There are 15 residues in the CDR3. J was trimmed by 6 bases and V by 5 bases; bases with no gene match: 8. Germline CDR1 SSHAT, CDR2 FNYEAQ (reference sequence). CDR3 sequence reads: CASSLRTGAVNEQFF. The CDR3 DNA sequence: TGTGCCAGCAGCCTTCGGACAGGGGCGGTCAATGAGCAGTTCTTC.

The chain links TRBV5-1 to TRBJ1-2, with 9 bases that match TRBD1. The V gene's germline CDR1 is SGHRS and CDR2 YFSETQ. V dropped 6 bases and J dropped 3; count of bases not matched to a gene: 6. The CDR3 has 14 amino acids. In DNA, the CDR3 is TGCGCCAGCAACCGGGACAGGGACTACTATGGCTACACCTTC. This codes for CASNRDRDYYGYTF.

The chain couples TRBV6-1 to TRBJ1-1; 9 bases map to TRBD1. Germline CDR1 reads MNHNS; CDR2 reads SASEGT. V trimming: 11 bases; J trimming: 4 bases; junction bases outside the gene matches: 8. CDR3 length equals 13 residues. This chain's CDR3 is CAGAGTGSTEAFF. The CDR3 nucleotides are TGTGCCGGCGCCGGGACAGGGTCCACTGAAGCTTTCTTT.

As regards this clone: At the DNA level, this CDR3 is encoded by other sequences in the same sample as well. The chain couples TRBV7-9 to TRBJ2-1; 11 nucleotides match TRBD2. Germline V CDR1 and CDR2: SEHNR, FQNEAQ (reference sequence). The ends lost 1 base at V and 7 bases at J; junction bases unmatched: 3. The CDR3 runs 15 residues. CDR3 nucleotide sequence: TGTGCCAGCAGCTTAGGGACTAGCGGGTCAAATGAGCAGTTCTTC. It yields the protein CASSLGTSGSNEQFF.

The V gene is TRBV28, the J gene TRBJ2-7; a weak D match, TRBD1 (5 bases). Trimming removed 7 bases from V and 3 bases from J, with 16 bases in between. Germline V gene data show CDR1 as MDHEN and CDR2 as SYDVKM. The CDR3 has 14 residues. The CDR3: CASKTAILHYEQYF. The CDR3 region has the DNA TGTGCCAGCAAGACAGCAATCCTGCACTACGAGCAGTACTTC.

This chain connects TRBV19 to TRBJ2-7; TRBD2 aligns across 13 bases. The CDR3 covers 15 residues. The V gene end was trimmed by 7 bases and the J gene end by 5 bases; junction bases not matched to a gene: 8. Germline V gene sequence: CDR1 LNHDA, CDR2 SQIVND (reference sequence). The CDR3 sequence: CASNWGLAGIHEQYF. The CDR3 DNA reads as TGTGCCAGTAACTGGGGACTAGCGGGAATCCACGAGCAGTACTTC. Looking up the rest from reference TRBV19 and TRBJ2-7 gives the full variable domain: DGGITQSPKYLFRKEGQNVTLSCEQNLNHDAMYWYRQDPGQGLRLIYYSQIVNDFQKGDIAEGYSVSREKKESFPLTVTSAQKNPTAFYLCASNWGLAGIHEQYFGPGTRLTVT.

This chain uses TRBV5-1 with TRBJ2-1; 10 bases line up with TRBD2. Germline values: CDR1 SGHRS, CDR2 YFSETQ. J was trimmed by 4 bases and V by 7 bases; bases with no gene match: 5. The CDR3 loop spans 14 amino acids. This chain's CDR3 is CASATSGAYNEQFF. CDR3 DNA: TGCGCCAGCGCTACTAGCGGGGCTTACAATGAGCAGTTCTTC.

The chain has TRBV30 and TRBJ1-2; 7 bases align to TRBD1. J gave up 4 bases and V 2 bases, and 4 bases lay outside the gene matches. This CDR3 region has 13 residues. Germline CDR1 GTSNPN, CDR2 SVGIG (reference sequence). In nucleotides, the CDR3 is TGTGCCTGGAGTCCCGACAGGGCCTATGGCTACACCTTC. This translates into CAWSPDRAYGYTF.

This clone occurred a few times. The chain couples TRBV28 to TRBJ2-1; 13 nucleotides line up with TRBD2. The V segment lost 4 bases and the J segment 5 bases; nucleotides outside the gene matches: 8. There are 17 residues in the CDR3. Germline assignment: CDR1 MDHEN and CDR2 SYDVKM. CDR3 bases: TGTGCCAGCAGTTCAGCCAGACTAGCGGGAGGCCACAATGAGCAGTTCTTC. Translating it yields CASSSARLAGGHNEQFF.

This clone was recorded a few times. The rearrangement joins TRBV28 to TRBJ2-2; 8 bases match TRBD1. CDR1 is MDHEN and CDR2 is SYDVKM in the germline V gene. Trimming at V came to 5 bases and at J to 1 base, leaving 9 bases not matched to a gene. CDR3 length: 17 amino acids. CDR3 sequence: CASSRGPGQVNTGELFF. CDR3 coding DNA: TGTGCCAGCAGTCGAGGACCGGGACAGGTGAACACCGGGGAGCTGTTTTTT.

This chain joins TRBV5-6 and TRBJ1-1; the D is unclear. The germline V gene has CDR1 SGHDT and CDR2 YYEEEE. V was clipped by 3 bases and J by 0 bases, with 12 bases between them. The CDR3 covers 15 residues. Here the CDR3 reads CASSWSPGMNTEAFF. In nucleotides, the CDR3 is TGTGCCAGCAGCTGGAGTCCGGGAATGAACACTGAAGCTTTCTTT. Based on the CDR3 plus reference TRBV5-6 and TRBJ1-1, the full variable domain is DAGVTQSPTHLIKTRGQQVTLRCSPKSGHDTVSWYQQALGQGPQFIFQYYEEEERQRGNFPDRFSGHQFPNYSSELNVNALLLGDSALYLCASSWSPGMNTEAFFGQGTRLTVV.

V usage is TRBV5-1 and J usage is TRBJ2-1; 10 nucleotides agree with TRBD2. Germline lookup yields CDR1 SGHRS and CDR2 YFSETQ. This CDR3 spans 17 amino acids. With 3 bases clipped from V and 5 bases from J, the junction kept 11 bases outside the gene matches. The CDR3 sequence is CASSSDRGLAGDNEQFF. CDR3 DNA: TGCGCCAGCAGCTCCGATCGGGGCCTAGCGGGGGACAATGAGCAGTTCTTC.

The CDR3 protein is CASSLDSGGKYGYTF. CDR3 nucleotide sequence: TGCGCCAGCAGCTTGGATTCAGGGGGCAAGTATGGCTACACCTTC. This chain connects TRBV5-1 to TRBJ1-2, with 8 bases that match TRBD1. V lost 0 bases and J lost 5; bases outside the gene matches: 6. This CDR3 is 15 amino acids long. Germline V CDR1 and CDR2: SGHRS, YFSETQ. Looking up the rest from reference TRBV5-1 and TRBJ1-2 gives the full variable domain: KAGVTQTPRYLIKTRGQQVTLSCSPISGHRSVSWYQQTPGQGLQFLFEYFSETQRNKGNFPGRFSGRQFSNSRSEMNVSTLELGDSALYLCASSLDSGGKYGYTFGSGTRLTVV.

The chain carries TRBV5-1 and TRBJ2-5; maybe TRBD2 (5 bases). Germline CDR1 and CDR2: SGHRS and YFSETQ. The CDR3 covers 17 residues. V was trimmed by 2 bases and J by 10 bases, leaving 27 bases between them. CDR3 sequence reads: CASSLQLVRTKETSQYF. The CDR3 bases are TGCGCCAGCAGCTTACAACTAGTACGGACGAAAGAGACGAGCCAGTACTTC.

Note on this clone: The junction departs from germline at one end; a sequencing error may be responsible. The chain couples TRBV18 to TRBJ1-1, with 8 bases fitting TRBD1. The CDR3 is made up of 13 amino acids. Looked up from germline, CDR1 is KGHSH and CDR2 is LQKENI. CDR3 loop: CASSPRTGTGAFF. The CDR3 nucleotides read TGTGCCAGCTCACCACGGACAGGGACTGGAGCTTTCTTT.

V and J are TRBV30 and TRBJ1-1; D uncertain. Germline CDR1 reads GTSNPN; CDR2 reads SVGIG (reference sequence). The CDR3 is made up of 12 amino acids. V shed 2 bases and J shed 2 bases, with 6 bases lying between them. The DNA for the CDR3 is TGTGCCTGGAGTAACAGTAACACTGAAGCTTTCTTT. Its translation: CAWSNSNTEAFF.

The chain employs TRBV28 and TRBJ1-1, with a tentative D call TRBD1 (5 bases). The germline V gene has CDR1 MDHEN and CDR2 SYDVKM. V was cut by 7 bases and J by 3 bases, with 21 bases left in between. The CDR3 sequence is 16 residues long. DNA for the CDR3: TGTGCCAGCAATAAGATCGGTCGATTAGGGGACACTGAAGCTTTCTTT. Translated, it gives CASNKIGRLGDTEAFF.

The V call is TRBV7-2, the J call TRBJ2-1, with 10 nucleotides matching TRBD2. V was clipped by 8 bases and J by 7 bases; unmatched bases: 11. Germline CDR1 reads SGHTA; CDR2 reads FQGNSA. This CDR3 region has 15 residues. CDR3 residues: CASPRGSGRNNEQFF. The CDR3 coding sequence is TGTGCCAGCCCACGGGGTAGCGGGAGGAATAATGAGCAGTTCTTC.

This rearrangement joins TRBV19 to TRBJ1-1, with 7 bases identical to TRBD1. The junction had 3 bases not matched to a gene; V was cut back by 1 base and J by 4 bases. The CDR3 is made up of 14 amino acids. Germline V gives CDR1 LNHDA, CDR2 SQIVND (reference sequence). The CDR3 loop is CASSIVGQSTEAFF. CDR3 sequence (DNA): TGTGCCAGTAGTATAGTGGGACAGAGCACTGAAGCTTTCTTT. The variable domain in full, with the rest retrieved from reference TRBV19 and TRBJ1-1, is DGGITQSPKYLFRKEGQNVTLSCEQNLNHDAMYWYRQDPGQGLRLIYYSQIVNDFQKGDIAEGYSVSREKKESFPLTVTSAQKNPTAFYLCASSIVGQSTEAFFGQGTRLTVV.

This clone has ten or more counts. The V call is TRBV6-5, the J call TRBJ2-1, with 7 bases lining up with TRBD2. The CDR3 consists of 15 residues. With 2 bases clipped from V and 4 bases from J, the junction kept 5 bases outside the gene matches. Germline CDR1 reads MNHEY; CDR2 reads SVGAGI. CDR3 coding DNA: TGTGCCAGCAGTTACCTCCTAGCGGCTTACAATGAGCAGTTCTTC. Protein sequence: CASSYLLAAYNEQFF.

The gene calls are TRBV7-2 and TRBJ2-7; TRBD1 matches 7 bases. This CDR3 is built from 14 residues. V lost 5 bases to trimming and J lost 3 bases; unmatched junction nucleotides: 7. CDR1 and CDR2 (germline): SGHTA, FQGNSA. CDR3 DNA: TGTGCCAGCAGCCCTAGCTGGGACAGCTACGAGCAGTACTTC. Translating gives CASSPSWDSYEQYF.

This clone occurred once. The genes are TRBV5-8 and TRBJ1-2, with TRBD1 matching 7 bases. CDR1 and CDR2 from the germline V gene are SGHTS and YDEGEE. J lost 4 bases, V lost 4 bases, and 10 bases had no gene match. CDR3 length: 15 residues. Written as DNA, the CDR3 is TGTGCCAGCAGCGTAACAGGGGTCGGGGTCTATGGCTACACCTTC. Its protein is CASSVTGVGVYGYTF.

The J gene is TRBJ2-4, the V gene TRBV28; 8 positions agree with TRBD1. The length of the CDR3 is 16 residues. J lost 1 base, V lost 6 bases, and 8 bases had no gene match. CDR1 and CDR2 (germline): MDHEN, SYDVKM. The CDR3, as DNA: TGTGCCAGCAGCGCCACCCGGACAGGGGCCAAAAACATTCAGTACTTC. Amino acid sequence: CASSATRTGAKNIQYF.

V gene TRBV27 combines with J gene TRBJ2-7; 7 nucleotides match TRBD1. The trim removed 4 bases at V and 5 bases at J, leaving 8 bases unmatched. Germline assignment: CDR1 MNHEY and CDR2 SMNVEV (reference sequence). The CDR3 consists of 14 residues. In nucleotides, the CDR3 is TGTGCCAGCAGTTCCCGACAGGGCAGGGACGAGCAGTACTTC. Translated: CASSSRQGRDEQYF.

This clone was observed a few times. V is TRBV6-1 and J is TRBJ2-5, with 8 bases that match TRBD1. This CDR3 is built from 13 residues. V lost 7 bases, J lost 5 bases, and 6 bases stayed unmatched. From germline, CDR1 is MNHNS and CDR2 SASEGT. CDR3 in amino acids: CASIQGAWETQYF. In DNA form, the CDR3 reads TGTGCCAGCATTCAGGGGGCGTGGGAGACCCAGTACTTC.

V and J are TRBV5-1 and TRBJ1-1; D not certain. CDR3 length: 14 amino acids. Germline assignment: CDR1 SGHRS and CDR2 YFSETQ. V was clipped by 4 bases and J by 1 base, with 11 bases between them. CDR3 in DNA: TGCGCCAGCAGCAAAGGAGATGCGAACACTGAAGCTTTCTTT. This gives the protein CASSKGDANTEAFF.

The chain carries TRBV7-2 and TRBJ2-3; no firm D call. The V gene lost 2 bases and the J gene lost 3 bases, with 24 bases spanning the gap. The CDR3 runs to 19 residues. CDR1 and CDR2 (germline): SGHTA, FQGNSA. This CDR3 is CASSLRRPQLGTITDTQYF. The CDR3 region has the DNA TGTGCCAGCAGCTTAAGGCGGCCACAACTTGGAACAATAACAGATACGCAGTATTTT.